Below are 5 T cell receptor beta chains sequenced from a single sample in a study of shared clonotypes between healthy human individuals. Produced via immunoSEQ multiplex PCR; TCRdb's table is partial and in-frame only. The sample holds about 2,200,000 clones, about 93% seen once. It was CD45RO-negative cells, positively selected for CCR7, that made up naive CD8 cells, with terminally differentiated effector memory CD45RA+ cells excluded. The sample comprised naive CD8+ T cells from PBMCs. The source of these receptors is a man aged 18-30 years in good health. Some clones in this sample may be carry-over from other donors' samples.

The rearrangement links TRBV12-5 to TRBJ2-2, with D possibly being TRBD2 (7 bases). The CDR3 loop spans 18 amino acids. V lost 4 bases and J lost 3, with 21 bases in between. Per the germline V gene, CDR1 is LGHNT and CDR2 is FRNRAP. The CDR3 DNA follows: TGTGCTAGTGGTTCCCGGGGGCCGGGGAGGGCTGACACCGGGGAGCTGTTTTTT. It translates to CASGSRGPGRADTGELFF.

The chain carries TRBV11-2 and TRBJ2-1; 8 bases fit TRBD2. The V and J ends lost 0 bases and 9 bases, in that order; junction bases with no gene match: 7. CDR1 is SGHAT and CDR2 is FQNNGV in the germline V gene. This CDR3 is built from 15 residues. This CDR3 reads CASSLDSGISIEQFF. For the CDR3, the DNA is TGTGCCAGCAGCTTAGATAGCGGGATATCAATTGAGCAGTTCTTC.

In DNA form, the CDR3 reads TGCGCCAGCAGCCAGGGGGCCGGTTCACCCCTCCACTTT. This sequence encodes CASSQGAGSPLHF. This chain joins TRBV4-1 and TRBJ1-6; weak D call: TRBD1 (6 bases). CDR1 is MGHRA, CDR2 YSYEKL, per germline. The V gene lost 3 bases and the J gene lost 9 bases, with 9 bases spanning the gap. The CDR3 spans 13 residues.

This chain connects TRBV7-2 to TRBJ2-3, with D possibly being TRBD1 or TRBD2 (5 bases each). Trimming left V 2 bases short and J 1 base short, with 22 bases between. CDR1 is SGHTA, CDR2 FQGNSA, per germline. The CDR3 contains 19 residues. CDR3 nucleotide sequence: TGTGCCAGCAGCTTACAGGGATTGGGTGGGAGTCGACGCACAGATACGCAGTATTTT. It yields the protein CASSLQGLGGSRRTDTQYF.

CDR3 sequence reads: CAISESTGGRGNGYTF. The CDR3 DNA is TGTGCCATCAGTGAGTCGACCGGGGGCAGGGGGAACGGCTACACCTTC. The chain combines TRBV10-3 with TRBJ1-2; 7 bases line up with TRBD1. The ends lost 0 bases at V and 8 bases at J; junction bases unmatched: 12. There are 16 residues in the CDR3. CDR1 ENHRY and CDR2 SYGVKD come from the germline V gene.